This T cell receptor beta chain comes out of a study of persistence of HIV-infected CD4 T cells (dated by TCRdb to 2019 to 2021). As for the study more broadly: CMV- and HIV-1 Gag-responding CD4+ T cells were isolated from ART-treated individuals so that antigen-driven clonal expansion of HIV-1-infected cells could be examined. Apart from a couple of participants who underwent leukapheresis at a single time point, peripheral blood samples of up to 180 mL were collected from participants at multiple time points. Participants had been on suppressive ART for a median of roughly eight years. Cross-participant TCR cluster analysis included roughly 8 participants for CMV and more than five participants for Gag. The clonality of all cells in each sorted population was measured by TCRbeta sequencing, and the clonality of infected cells was measured by proviral sequencing.

V loses 6 bases at its end and J loses 7 bases; junction bases beyond the gene matches: 6. The CDR3 goes from the cysteine to the phenylalanine over 14 residues. The CDR3 DNA has 42 bases and is translated from base 1. Taken from the germline V gene, the CDR1 and CDR2 loops are MDHEN and SYDVKM. Read against the paper, the sample's treatment or condition label means: suppressive antiretroviral therapy. Lysates of CMV-infected fibroblasts were used at about 10 ug/mL for cell stimulation. Nonresponding CD40L-negative CD69-negative CD45RO-high memory CD4+ T cells were sorted as memory populations depleted of antigen-responding cells. Participants were HIV-1-infected adults who started suppressive ART during chronic infection. For at least 4 years, the participants' plasma HIV-1 RNA had been undetectable, below 50 copies/mL. To be included, participants needed a CD4+ T cell count above 400 cells/uL and a positive CMV serology. Before stimulation, PBMCs were isolated using density centrifugation and then depleted of CD8+ T cells. CD8-depleted PBMCs were stimulated for 18 hours with anti-CD28/CD49d costimulation, CD40-blocking antibody and enfuvirtide to prevent new infections. Cell sorting was performed on a Beckman Coulter MoFlo Legacy or XDP sorter, and dead cells were excluded with propidium iodide. For samples with more than one million cells, genomic DNA was extracted with the QIAamp DNA Mini Kit, and for all other samples the Quick-DNA Microprep Kit was used.

The immunoSEQ hsTCRB assay version 4 in survey mode was used to sequence TCRbeta repertoires from genomic DNA. For TCRbeta sequencing, genomic DNA was diluted to approximately 9.6 ng/uL, and up to roughly 1 ug was used per sample. The paper's processing steps were these. Analysis of the TCRbeta data was done in ImmunoSeq Analyzer 3.0, and diversity was computed on productive nucleotide rearrangements. The improved Chao index was used to estimate lower-bound TCR diversity, and the Gini coefficient was used to estimate clonality using the Immunarch R package. Nucleotide rearrangements that differed but encoded the same CDR3beta amino acid sequence were counted as separate clonotypes. Differential abundance analysis identified TCRbeta sequences significantly enriched in antigen-responding cells relative to anti-CD3/anti-CD28-activated cells. GLIPH2 grouped TCRs by predicted peptide-MHC specificity, both within each participant and across combined participant data sets. TCRdb re-hosts the immuneACCESS table, in-frame sequences only. Its copies lack some clones; in the studies checked, an unresolved V gene accounts for under half of them, and the cause for the rest is not known. The V and J calls and clone size are taken from that table; D and trimming were inferred from the DNA. Within this sample are about 33,000 clones, with over 80% of them counted one time only. Clones ranked in the top ten supply about 6% of the sample.

Remarks on this clone: Which antigen it targets is not known. No clone much larger than this one lies a single base away; base qualities are absent.

Overall results and qualifications from the work: Bulk TCR analyses could not be restricted to the rare CMV-responding cells that actually carried HIV-1 proviruses. Significantly lower TCRbeta richness was observed in CMV- and Gag-responding cells than in anti-CD3/anti-CD28-responding cells, and higher oligoclonality was observed in CMV-responding cells than in CD3/CD28-stimulated and Gag-responding cells. Antigen-responding cells were enriched for expanded CDR3beta sequences that were degenerate, which suggests that CD4+ responses to CMV and Gag underwent convergent selection. The study involved few individuals and tested only a limited range of antigens. TCR oligoclonality correlated with proviral oligoclonality within the same sorted populations.

The TCR was taken from an adult woman with HIV who was CMV-seropositive. Here the sequenced sample was CD4+ T cells sorted from PBMCs after 18-hour stimulation, taken from a patient who received antiretroviral therapy. What the cell subset or site label conveys for this sample: CD40L-CD69- CD45RO-high memory CD4 T cells not responding to CMV lysate. Recombination linked TRBV28 to TRBJ1-2, with 12 bases matching TRBD1. CDR3 sequence: CASRSGTGGFGYTF. The nucleotide sequence is given as TGTGCCAGCAGGTCCGGGACAGGGGGCTTTGGCTACACCTTC.